This TCR beta chain is from a study of cytomegalovirus exposure and HLA in healthy donors. Broader study findings: TCR beta chain V- and J-gene trimming was linked, in a later analysis, to a missense variant in DCLRE1C. A later analysis showed HLA-associated TCR beta chains outstripping equally common others in clonal expansion. Later work associated fewer than 20,000 TCR beta sequences with HLA alleles at 0.05 false discovery rate. HLA-A and HLA-B allele assignments for most subjects were reportedly predicted accurately using TCR beta sequences.

Points on this clone: What it recognizes is unknown.

Vbeta (60) and Jbeta (13) primers were used in the PCR. Repertoires were generated with immunoSEQ multiplex PCR, while TCRdb's copy carries only in-frame clones and drops some. The table lists about 160,000 clones, about four fifths of them singletons. Material for sequencing was PBMCs. The receptor was isolated from a man aged 30-40 years in good health and CMV-seronegative.

This CDR3 is CASSQGRTYGYTF. CDR3 coding DNA: TGTGCCAGCAGCCAAGGCAGAACCTATGGCTACACCTTC. The chain recombines TRBV14 with TRBJ1-2; D is unresolved. The CDR3 totals 13 residues. CDR1 and CDR2 from the germline V gene are SGHDN and FVKESK. V lost 1 base to trimming and J lost 4 bases, with 7 bases between them.